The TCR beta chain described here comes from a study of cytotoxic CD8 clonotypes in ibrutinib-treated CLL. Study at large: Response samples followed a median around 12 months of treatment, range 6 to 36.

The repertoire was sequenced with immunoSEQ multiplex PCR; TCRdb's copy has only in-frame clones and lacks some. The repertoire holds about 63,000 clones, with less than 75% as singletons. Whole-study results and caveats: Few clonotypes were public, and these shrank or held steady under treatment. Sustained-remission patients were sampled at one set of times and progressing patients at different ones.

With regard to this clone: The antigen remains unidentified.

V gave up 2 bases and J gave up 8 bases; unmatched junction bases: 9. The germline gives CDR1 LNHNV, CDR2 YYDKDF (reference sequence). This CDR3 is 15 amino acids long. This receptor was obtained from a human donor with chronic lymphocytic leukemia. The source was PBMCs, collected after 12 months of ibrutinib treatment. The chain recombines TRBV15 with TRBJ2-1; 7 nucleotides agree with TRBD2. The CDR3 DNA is TGTGCCACCAGCAGAAAAAGCCGCGGGAGCGATGAGCAGTTCTTC. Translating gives CATSRKSRGSDEQFF.